This is a list of T cell receptor beta chains from one sample in a study of neoadjuvant anti-PD-1 for oral cavity cancer. Sequenced by immunoSEQ multiplex PCR; TCRdb stores in-frame clones only, minus some. The repertoire includes 20,000 to 25,000 clones, 40% to 45% of them detected once, and 30% to 50% sits in the top ten. Sequencing was performed on tumor tissue, taken after nivolumab (anti-PD-1) treatment. The source is a person between 40 and 85 years old with oral cavity squamous cell carcinoma. Both conserved end residues are part of each CDR3. A D gene is named only where the DNA matches it firmly. Only part of the rows carry a size: once, few, many, or a class if the clone is expanded.

abundance: few; v_gene: TRBV19; j_gene: TRBJ2-7; d_gene: TRBD2; CDR3aa: CASSIGRASYEQYF; CDR3nt: TGTGCCAGTAGTATTGGGAGGGCCAGTTACGAGCAGTACTTC
abundance: .; v_gene: TRBV7-2; j_gene: TRBJ2-7; d_gene: .; CDR3aa: CASSSRSGDGEQYF; CDR3nt: TGTGCCAGCAGCTCCCGTTCCGGGGATGGCGAGCAGTACTTC
abundance: few; v_gene: TRBV2; j_gene: TRBJ2-2; d_gene: .; CDR3aa: CASSAMTANTGELFF; CDR3nt: TGTGCCAGCAGTGCGATGACAGCGAACACCGGGGAGCTGTTTTTT
abundance: .; v_gene: TRBV5-1; j_gene: TRBJ2-5; d_gene: .; CDR3aa: CASSLEQIGETQYF; CDR3nt: TGCGCCAGCAGCTTGGAACAAATTGGAGAGACCCAGTACTTC
abundance: .; v_gene: TRBV2; j_gene: TRBJ1-1; d_gene: .; CDR3aa: CASSFFNKGGTEAFF; CDR3nt: TGTGCCAGCAGCTTCTTTAATAAGGGGGGCACTGAAGCTTTCTTT
abundance: .; v_gene: TRBV10-3; j_gene: TRBJ2-3; d_gene: .; CDR3aa: CAISESKGGWPDTQYF; CDR3nt: TGTGCCATCAGTGAGTCTAAAGGGGGGTGGCCAGATACGCAGTATTTT
abundance: .; v_gene: TRBV5-6; j_gene: TRBJ2-3; d_gene: .; CDR3aa: CASSRVRADTQYF; CDR3nt: TGTGCCAGCAGCCGAGTTCGGGCAGATACGCAGTATTTT
abundance: .; v_gene: TRBV9; j_gene: TRBJ1-4; d_gene: .; CDR3aa: CASSPRGATNEKLFF; CDR3nt: TGTGCCAGCAGTCCTCGCGGGGCAACTAATGAAAAACTGTTTTTT
abundance: .; v_gene: TRBV5-1; j_gene: TRBJ1-1; d_gene: .; CDR3aa: CASSLGLGGNTEAFF; CDR3nt: TGCGCCAGCAGCTTGGGGCTGGGGGGGAACACTGAAGCTTTCTTT
abundance: .; v_gene: TRBV13; j_gene: TRBJ2-7; d_gene: TRBD1; CDR3aa: CASSIDDRADEQYF; CDR3nt: TGTGCCAGCAGCATAGACGACAGGGCCGACGAGCAGTACTTC
abundance: .; v_gene: TRBV28; j_gene: TRBJ2-7; d_gene: TRBD1; CDR3aa: CASSTPGQGAYEQYF; CDR3nt: TGTGCCAGCAGTACTCCGGGACAGGGGGCTTACGAGCAGTACTTC
abundance: .; v_gene: TRBV6-1; j_gene: TRBJ1-1; d_gene: TRBD1; CDR3aa: CASSEEGAVTEAFF; CDR3nt: TGTGCCAGCAGTGAAGAGGGGGCGGTCACTGAAGCTTTCTTT
abundance: .; v_gene: TRBV4-3; j_gene: TRBJ1-2; d_gene: .; CDR3aa: CASSQVVAREGGYTF; CDR3nt: TGCGCCAGCAGCCAAGTCGTTGCGAGGGAGGGCGGCTACACCTTC
abundance: .; v_gene: TRBV29-1; j_gene: TRBJ1-1; d_gene: .; CDR3aa: CSVAVGGNTEAFF; CDR3nt: TGCAGCGTGGCGGTTGGGGGTAACACTGAAGCTTTCTTT
abundance: many; v_gene: TRBV6-5; j_gene: TRBJ1-5; d_gene: TRBD1; CDR3aa: CASRRTGRNQPQHF; CDR3nt: TGTGCCAGCAGACGGACAGGCAGGAATCAGCCCCAGCATTTT
abundance: .; v_gene: TRBV9; j_gene: TRBJ1-4; d_gene: TRBD1; CDR3aa: CASSPLDRGLATNEKLFF; CDR3nt: TGTGCCAGCAGCCCGCTGGACAGGGGGCTTGCAACTAATGAAAAACTGTTTTTT
abundance: few; v_gene: TRBV9; j_gene: TRBJ1-2; d_gene: .; CDR3aa: CASSVVSGSLYGYTF; CDR3nt: TGTGCCAGCAGCGTAGTCTCGGGGTCCCTCTATGGCTACACCTTC
abundance: .; v_gene: TRBV11-3; j_gene: TRBJ1-2; d_gene: TRBD1; CDR3aa: CASSFHPTGGLVGGNYGYTF; CDR3nt: TGTGCCAGCAGCTTTCACCCGACAGGGGGCTTAGTTGGGGGAAACTATGGCTACACCTTC
abundance: few; v_gene: TRBV11-3; j_gene: TRBJ1-3; d_gene: .; CDR3aa: CASSRGEPGNTIYF; CDR3nt: TGTGCCAGCAGCAGGGGGGAACCTGGAAACACCATATATTTT
abundance: .; v_gene: TRBV9; j_gene: TRBJ2-1; d_gene: TRBD2; CDR3aa: CASSLEGGGNNEQFF; CDR3nt: TGTGCCAGCAGCCTCGAAGGCGGGGGGAACAATGAGCAGTTCTTC
abundance: .; v_gene: TRBV10-2; j_gene: TRBJ1-3; d_gene: .; CDR3aa: CASSESFGISGNTIYF; CDR3nt: TGCGCCAGCAGTGAGTCCTTCGGGATCTCTGGAAACACCATATATTTT
abundance: .; v_gene: TRBV6-6; j_gene: TRBJ2-3; d_gene: TRBD1; CDR3aa: CASRHTGGSVGDTQYF; CDR3nt: TGTGCCAGCAGGCATACAGGGGGATCGGTCGGAGATACGCAGTATTTT
abundance: .; v_gene: TRBV5-5; j_gene: TRBJ1-2; d_gene: .; CDR3aa: CASSLDSRNYGYTF; CDR3nt: TGTGCCAGCAGCTTGGACAGCAGGAACTATGGCTACACCTTC
abundance: .; v_gene: TRBV25-1; j_gene: TRBJ2-1; d_gene: .; CDR3aa: CASSEYGTSRSSYNEQFF; CDR3nt: TGTGCCAGCAGTGAATACGGGACTTCCAGAAGCTCCTACAATGAGCAGTTCTTC
abundance: .; v_gene: TRBV6-1; j_gene: TRBJ1-5; d_gene: .; CDR3aa: CASSQDPEGNQPQHF; CDR3nt: TGTGCCAGCAGTCAGGACCCCGAAGGCAATCAGCCCCAGCATTTT
abundance: many; v_gene: TRBV30; j_gene: TRBJ1-1; d_gene: .; CDR3aa: CAWSVRVNQGEVNTEAFF; CDR3nt: TGTGCCTGGAGTGTAAGGGTCAATCAGGGCGAGGTGAACACTGAAGCTTTCTTT
abundance: .; v_gene: TRBV29-1; j_gene: TRBJ2-3; d_gene: TRBD1; CDR3aa: CSAEDRASTDTQYF; CDR3nt: TGCAGCGCCGAGGACAGGGCTAGCACAGATACGCAGTATTTT